This T cell receptor beta chain is drawn from a study of blood T cell repertoires in COVID-19. Assay used: immunoSEQ multiplex PCR; TCRdb lists only in-frame clones, some missing. The sample holds about 300,000 clones, roughly 83% seen once. The germline V gene has CDR1 MNHEY and CDR2 SMNVEV (reference sequence). V gave up 3 bases and J gave up 6 bases, with 12 bases separating them. This CDR3 comprises 14 residues. The specimen was peripheral blood. The V and J genes are TRBV27 and TRBJ2-1; D perhaps matches TRBD2 (6 bases). The clonotype originates from a human donor with COVID-19, enrolled during active disease. The donor label of this sample is uncertain. The CDR3 DNA follows: TGTGCCAGCAGTTTCGCGGGACTTCTCAATGAGCAGTTCTTC. Translating gives CASSFAGLLNEQFF.